A single sample is the source of the 28 T cell receptor beta chains below, sequenced in a study of vaccination effects on CD4 cells after COVID-19. Their antigens are not known. Sequencing in the ViraFEST assay came after antigen-specific CD4+ T cells had been expanded with viral peptide pools, which were used to stimulate PBMC. Culturing for about ten days preceded CD4+ T cell isolation. Nucleocapsid antibodies stayed negative before and after vaccination, showing no earlier SARS-CoV-2 infection. Only in-frame clones appear in the TCRdb table, and some are missing; sequencing was by immunoSEQ multiplex PCR. This sample has about 71,000 clones, with approximately 70% found just once. The specimen was CD4+ T cells from PBMCs cultured with HCoV-OC43 spike peptides, collected before COVID-19 vaccination. As to subset: HCoV-OC43 spike overlapping peptide pool stimulation. These receptor sequences come from a human donor who received a COVID-19 vaccine.

For the CDR3, the DNA is TGTGCCAGCAGCTTAGGGCAGATGAACACTGAAGCTTTCTTT. Its translation: CASSLGQMNTEAFF. This chain links TRBV7-2 with TRBJ1-1, with D unclear. The CDR3 spans 14 residues. Trimming took off 1 base at V and 0 bases at J, with 6 bases between the two ends. CDR1 is SGHTA and CDR2 is FQGNSA in the germline V gene.

The V and J genes are TRBV15 and TRBJ1-3; 9 bases align to TRBD1. The germline gives CDR1 LNHNV, CDR2 YYDKDF (reference sequence). Trimming at V came to 0 bases and at J to 4 bases, leaving 4 bases not matched to a gene. This CDR3 comprises 16 residues. DNA for the CDR3: TGTGCCACCAGCAGAGATCCGACAGGGGGAGGAAACACCATATATTTT. Protein sequence: CATSRDPTGGGNTIYF.

The chain uses TRBV7-9 and TRBJ1-5; no firm D call. Germline CDR1 reads SEHNR; CDR2 reads FQNEAQ (reference sequence). With 5 bases removed from V and 0 bases from J, the gap between germline ends came to 23 bases. CDR3 length equals 19 residues. CDR3 protein: CASSPNSGQGKDSNQPQHF. DNA for the CDR3: TGTGCCAGCAGCCCAAATTCCGGGCAAGGAAAAGATAGCAATCAGCCCCAGCATTTT.

The V and J genes are TRBV29-1 and TRBJ1-1, with a possible D match to TRBD1 (5 bases). V was cut by 3 bases and J by 1 base, with 12 bases left in between. From germline, CDR1 is SQVTM and CDR2 ANQGSEA. This CDR3 is 14 amino acids long. The CDR3 coding sequence is TGCAGCGTTGAGAAAGGGACCGCGAACACTGAAGCTTTCTTT. Encoded protein: CSVEKGTANTEAFF.

This clone is a singleton in its sample. The J gene is TRBJ2-7, the V gene TRBV2; TRBD2 agrees at 8 bases. V dropped 7 bases and J dropped 0; count of bases not matched to a gene: 5. The CDR3 is made up of 14 amino acids. Per the germline V gene, CDR1 is SNHLY and CDR2 is FYNNEI. As DNA, the CDR3 is TGTGCCAGCAAAATAGGACTAGCCTCCTACGAGCAGTACGTC. The encoded protein is CASKIGLASYEQYV.

This chain connects TRBV13 to TRBJ1-3, with D perhaps matching TRBD1 (6 bases). Germline V CDR1 and CDR2: PRHDT, FYEKMQ (reference sequence). Trimming pared 4 bases from V and 0 bases from J, leaving 10 bases between. The CDR3 loop spans 15 amino acids. In DNA, the CDR3 is TGTGCCAGCAGCTCGGACAGTGGCTCTGGAAACACCATATATTTT. Translating it yields CASSSDSGSGNTIYF. Drawing the rest from reference TRBV13 and TRBJ1-3, the complete variable domain is AAGVIQSPRHLIKEKRETATLKCYPIPRHDTVYWYQQGPGQDPQFLISFYEKMQSDKGSIPDRFSAQQFSDYHSELNMSSLELGDSALYFCASSSDSGSGNTIYFGEGSWLTVV.

The rearrangement links TRBV19 to TRBJ2-1, with 8 bases matching TRBD1. This CDR3 is 13 amino acids long. Germline CDR1 is LNHDA and CDR2 is SQIVND (reference sequence). Trimming removed 5 bases from V and 8 bases from J; junction bases left unmatched: 5. The CDR3 loop is CASSLDRGDEQFF. CDR3 sequence (DNA): TGTGCCAGTAGTCTCGACAGGGGCGATGAGCAGTTCTTC.

The chain has TRBV21-1 and TRBJ1-1; TRBD1 is the table's D call and was not checked against the DNA. TRBV21-1 has pseudogene status. The CDR3 has 14 amino acids. The CDR3 DNA reads as TGTGCCAGCAGCCAGACAGGGGGCGGCACTGAAGCTTTCTTT. Protein product: CASSQTGGGTEAFF.

The chain uses TRBV7-2 and TRBJ1-2; D gene unclear. CDR3 length: 12 amino acids. Trimming stripped 3 bases from V and 6 bases from J, with 8 bases between. Per germline, CDR1 SGHTA and CDR2 FQGNSA. The CDR3 region has the DNA TGTGCCAGCAGCTTTAGGAGGGATGGCTACACCTTC. This codes for CASSFRRDGYTF.

The rearrangement links TRBV7-2 to TRBJ2-1; D may match TRBD1 or TRBD2 (5 bases each). V was clipped by 2 bases and J by 0 bases, with 8 bases between them. CDR3 length: 15 amino acids. Germline loops: CDR1 SGHTA, CDR2 FQGNSA. The CDR3 DNA is TGTGCCAGCAGCTTATGGGACGCCTCCTACAATGAGCAGTTCTTC. This gives the protein CASSLWDASYNEQFF.

The chain joins TRBV6-1 to TRBJ2-3, with unresolved D. Germline V gene lookup returns CDR1 MNHNS and CDR2 SASEGT. V lost 1 base and J 0 bases, leaving 11 bases between the germline ends. The CDR3 runs to 16 residues. The CDR3 loop reads CASSEDIGSSTDTQYF. Here the CDR3 DNA reads TGTGCCAGCAGTGAAGATATAGGTTCTAGCACAGATACGCAGTATTTT.

The chain has TRBV10-3 and TRBJ2-1, with D uncertain. Germline values: CDR1 ENHRY, CDR2 SYGVKD. CDR3 length: 14 residues. Deletions cut 7 bases from V and 0 bases from J, with 10 bases between. The CDR3 loop is CAINQAGSYNEQFF. The DNA of the CDR3 is TGTGCCATCAATCAGGCCGGCTCCTACAATGAGCAGTTCTTC.

J is TRBJ2-3 and V is TRBV19; 13 positions match TRBD2. This CDR3 has 18 amino acids. J gave up 2 bases and V 4 bases, and 9 bases lay outside the gene matches. CDR1 and CDR2 from the germline V gene are LNHDA and SQIVND (reference sequence). The CDR3 bases are TGTGCCAGTAGTACCTCGGGACTAGCGGGACGAGTCACAGATACGCAGTATTTT. This gives the protein CASSTSGLAGRVTDTQYF.

This clone rates as medium-sized (0.01 to 0.1%). V and J are TRBV27 and TRBJ1-1, with D maybe TRBD1 (5 bases). The germline V and J ends were trimmed by 4 bases and 1 base, with 7 bases remaining between them. Per the germline V gene, CDR1 is MNHEY and CDR2 is SMNVEV (reference sequence). The CDR3 is 13 amino acids. The CDR3 here is CASSSGQNTEAFF. In nucleotides, the CDR3 is TGTGCCAGCAGTTCCGGACAGAACACTGAAGCTTTCTTT.

With respect to this clone: Additional DNA sequences in this sample encode the identical CDR3. The chain is built from TRBV3-1 (or the pseudogene TRBV3-2) and TRBJ1-1, with D possibly being TRBD1 (5 bases). In germline, CDR1 is LGHDT, CDR2 YNNKEL (reference sequence). Trimming cost V 4 bases and J 2 bases, with 11 bases left between them. This CDR3 spans 14 amino acids. The CDR3 sequence is CASSLLQGNTEAFF. CDR3 nucleotide sequence: TGTGCCAGCAGCCTCCTCCAGGGCAACACTGAAGCTTTCTTT.

This clone was detected only a few times. This sequence joins TRBV20-1 and TRBJ1-1; 9 bases line up with TRBD1. The V gene end was trimmed by 3 bases and the J gene end by 3 bases; junction bases not matched to a gene: 2. Per germline, CDR1 DFQATT and CDR2 SNEGSKA (reference sequence). The CDR3 totals 13 residues. The CDR3 nucleotides read TGCAGTGCTAGTCGGGACAGGGACACTGAAGCTTTCTTT. Its translation is CSASRDRDTEAFF.

The chain carries TRBV12-3 or TRBV12-4 and TRBJ1-2; the D gene is possibly TRBD1 (6 bases). V lost 7 bases and J 8 bases, leaving 14 bases between the germline ends. The CDR3 is made up of 12 amino acids. CDR3 amino acids: CASTPYQGGYTF. CDR3 nucleotides: TGTGCCAGCACACCCTATCAGGGGGGCTACACCTTC.

J is TRBJ1-1 and V is TRBV6-5, with D possibly matching TRBD1 (6 bases). V was pared by 5 bases and J by 1 base, with 11 bases between. This CDR3 region has 14 residues. In germline, CDR1 is MNHEY, CDR2 SVGAGI. CDR3 in DNA: TGTGCCAGCAGTCCGGACAGTACGAACACTGAAGCTTTCTTT. This codes for CASSPDSTNTEAFF.

This chain connects TRBV30 to TRBJ2-4; TRBD1 or TRBD2 may be the D gene (5 bases each). The CDR3 spans 12 residues. Germline V gene sequence: CDR1 GTSNPN, CDR2 SVGIG (reference sequence). With 4 bases removed from V and 13 bases from J, the gap between germline ends came to 17 bases. This CDR3 is CAWNYGMGPQYF. In nucleotides, the CDR3 is TGTGCCTGGAACTACGGGATGGGACCACAGTACTTC.

In nucleotides, the CDR3 is TGTGCCAGTAGTCGGCAGGGTAACACCGGGGAGCTGTTTTTT. It specifies CASSRQGNTGELFF. The chain joins TRBV19 to TRBJ2-2, with D perhaps TRBD1 (5 bases). Trimming took 5 bases from V and 2 from J, leaving 9 bases between them. Germline V gene data show CDR1 as LNHDA and CDR2 as SQIVND (reference sequence). This CDR3 has 14 amino acids.

V gene TRBV12-3 or TRBV12-4 combines with J gene TRBJ1-2; D not certain. This CDR3 has 13 residues. V lost 1 base to trimming and J lost 4 bases, with 7 bases between them. CDR3 loop: CASSLGQFYGYTF. In nucleotides, the CDR3 is TGTGCCAGCAGTTTAGGGCAGTTCTATGGCTACACCTTC.

The genes are TRBV5-4 and TRBJ1-6; no reliable D call. Trimming shortened V by 4 bases and J by 9 bases, and 11 bases separated the two germline ends. The CDR3 length is 13 residues. The V gene's germline CDR1 is SGHNT and CDR2 YYREEE (reference sequence). The CDR3 protein is CASSLGRGSPLHF. The CDR3 bases are TGTGCCAGCAGCCTAGGACGAGGTTCACCCCTCCACTTT.

This clone was recorded a few times. The chain has TRBV6-2 or TRBV6-3 and TRBJ2-7; 8 positions agree with TRBD1. The germline CDR1 and CDR2 sequences are MNHEY and SVGEGT. After removal of 6 bases from V and 3 bases from J, the junction contained 7 bases not matched to a gene. The CDR3 is 14 residues long. The CDR3 nucleotides are TGTGCCAGCAGCGTTAGACAGGGGTACTACGAGCAGTACGTC. It encodes CASSVRQGYYEQYV.

The V and J genes are TRBV18 and TRBJ2-5; TRBD2 might be the D (5 bases). The CDR3 covers 13 residues. CDR1 KGHSH and CDR2 LQKENI come from the germline V gene. The V end lost 3 bases, the J end lost 2 bases, and 7 bases lay between the germline ends. For the CDR3, the DNA is TGTGCCAGCTCACCCACGGGACAAGAGACCCAGTACTTC. This encodes CASSPTGQETQYF.

V and J are TRBV5-8 and TRBJ2-7; D is unclear. Germline assignment: CDR1 SGHTS and CDR2 YDEGEE. The V gene lost 2 bases and the J gene lost 2 bases, with 14 bases spanning the gap. The CDR3 totals 15 residues. The CDR3 DNA is TGTGCCAGCAGCTTTTCGAGACACCCGGCCTACGAGCAGTACGTC. It yields the protein CASSFSRHPAYEQYV.

The CDR3 here is CASSHGYEQFF. The CDR3, as DNA: TGTGCCAGCAGCCATGGTTATGAGCAGTTCTTC. The chain combines TRBV3-1 (or the pseudogene TRBV3-2) with TRBJ2-1; D is uncertain. The V and J ends lost 3 bases and 8 bases respectively, with 5 bases between them. The CDR3 consists of 11 residues. Germline CDR1 reads LGHDT; CDR2 reads YNNKEL (reference sequence).

This clone has just one count. V is TRBV27 and J is TRBJ1-1; D uncertain. CDR3 length equals 13 residues. Trimming stripped 3 bases from V and 0 bases from J, with 5 bases between. The germline gives CDR1 MNHEY, CDR2 SMNVEV (reference sequence). CDR3 nucleotides: TGTGCCAGCAGTTTTTACTTGAACACTGAAGCTTTCTTT. This sequence encodes CASSFYLNTEAFF.

This chain connects TRBV27 to TRBJ1-4, with a tentative D call TRBD1 (6 bases). V was trimmed by 11 bases and J by 4 bases, leaving 14 bases between them. This CDR3 has 13 amino acids. Germline V gene data show CDR1 as MNHEY and CDR2 as SMNVEV (reference sequence). The CDR3 nucleotides read TGTGCCGTGGGGGCAAATAATAATGAAAAACTGTTTTTT. As protein: CAVGANNNEKLFF. Variable domain in full (rest from reference TRBV27 and TRBJ1-4): EAQVTQNPRYLITVTGKKLTVTCSQNMNHEYMSWYRQDPGLGLRQIYYSMNVEVTDKGDVPEGYKVSRKEKRNFPLILESPSPNQTSLYFCAVGANNNEKLFFGSGTQLSVL.